These 32 T cell receptor beta chains were sequenced from one sample in a study of cytomegalovirus exposure and HLA in healthy donors. The study ran its PCR with 60 Vbeta and 13 Jbeta primers. Some clones are missing from TCRdb's copy, which holds only in-frame ones; the method was immunoSEQ multiplex PCR. The sample holds 150,000 to 200,000 clones, around 75% seen once. Source material: PBMCs. These TCRs come from a woman aged 25 to 39 in good health and CMV-seropositive.

This clone has only a few counts. V usage is TRBV29-1 and J usage is TRBJ1-2; D is undetermined. Between the trimmed V and J ends, which lost 3 bases and 6 bases, there was a span of 5 bases. CDR1 and CDR2 (germline): SQVTM, ANQGSEA. There are 10 residues in the CDR3. Here the CDR3 reads CSVDQDGYTF. The CDR3 DNA is TGCAGCGTTGACCAGGATGGCTACACCTTC.

This clone has just one count. The rearrangement joins TRBV6-1 to TRBJ1-5; D is uncertain. From germline, CDR1 is MNHNS and CDR2 SASEGT. V was clipped by 10 bases and J by 2 bases, with 3 bases between them. The CDR3 sequence is 10 residues long. This CDR3 reads CATGNQPQHF. In nucleotides, the CDR3 is TGTGCCACCGGCAATCAGCCCCAGCATTTT.

The J gene is TRBJ2-5, the V gene TRBV6-5; the match to TRBD2 covers 7 bases. CDR1 is MNHEY, CDR2 SVGAGI, per germline. The CDR3 loop spans 14 amino acids. The ends lost 6 bases at V and 2 bases at J; junction bases unmatched: 6. DNA of the CDR3: TGTGCCAGCAGCCAACTAGCGAGTCAAGAGACCCAGTACTTC. As protein: CASSQLASQETQYF.

J is TRBJ1-3 and V is TRBV5-6, with D perhaps TRBD1 (6 bases). The germline V gene encodes CDR1 SGHDT and CDR2 YYEEEE. The V gene lost 4 bases and the J gene lost 0 bases, with 11 bases spanning the gap. The CDR3 contains 15 residues. CDR3 sequence (DNA): TGTGCCAGCAGCCCAGGGGCCCTCTCTGGAAACACCATATATTTT. Translation: CASSPGALSGNTIYF.

The chain carries TRBV4-3 and TRBJ1-2, with D perhaps matching TRBD1 (6 bases). The CDR3 loop spans 17 amino acids. CDR1 is LGHNA and CDR2 is YSLEER in the germline V gene. V lost 1 base to trimming and J lost 3 bases, with 18 bases between them. DNA of the CDR3: TGCGCCAGCAGCCAAGTGAACAGGGACACGTTCTACTATGGCTACACCTTC. This sequence encodes CASSQVNRDTFYYGYTF.

The gene calls are TRBV15 and TRBJ1-5, with 7 bases identical to TRBD1. The CDR3 totals 14 residues. Germline CDR1 reads LNHNV; CDR2 reads YYDKDF (reference sequence). Losses at the gene ends were 2 bases for V and 5 bases for J; bases not matched to a gene: 3. CDR3 bases: TGTGCCACCAGCAGAAGGACAGGCTATCAGCCCCAGCATTTT. This codes for CATSRRTGYQPQHF. Looking up the rest from reference TRBV15 and TRBJ1-5 gives the full variable domain: DAMVIQNPRYQVTQFGKPVTLSCSQTLNHNVMYWYQQKSSQAPKLLFHYYDKDFNNEADTPDNFQSRRPNTSFCFLDIRSPGLGDTAMYLCATSRRTGYQPQHFGDGTRLSIL.

This clone was recorded a few times. The chain uses TRBV7-2 and TRBJ1-2; tentative D call: TRBD1 (5 bases). The CDR3 contains 14 residues. With 6 bases removed from V and 5 bases from J, the gap between germline ends came to 16 bases. CDR1 is SGHTA, CDR2 FQGNSA, per germline. The CDR3 sequence: CASSYAQVLYGYTF. For the CDR3, the DNA is TGTGCCAGCAGTTATGCACAGGTGCTGTATGGCTACACCTTC. The full variable domain, in which reference TRBV7-2 and TRBJ1-2 provide the parts outside the CDR3, is GAGVSQSPSNKVTEKGKDVELRCDPISGHTALYWYRQSLGQGLEFLIYFQGNSAPDKSGLPSDRFSAERTGGSVSTLTIQRTQQEDSAVYLCASSYAQVLYGYTFGSGTRLTVV.

The chain uses TRBV27 and TRBJ2-3, with TRBD2 matching 13 bases. This CDR3 comprises 17 residues. The V segment lost 2 bases and the J segment 0 bases; nucleotides outside the gene matches: 2. The germline CDR1 and CDR2 sequences are MNHEY and SMNVEV (reference sequence). The CDR3 is CASSLGGLAGSTDTQYF. The CDR3 coding sequence is TGTGCCAGCAGTTTAGGGGGACTAGCGGGGAGCACAGATACGCAGTATTTT.

This sequence joins TRBV5-4 and TRBJ2-7; D might be TRBD1 (6 bases). CDR3 length: 15 amino acids. Trimming cost V 4 bases and J 2 bases, with 16 bases left between them. CDR1 and CDR2 (germline): SGHNT, YYREEE (reference sequence). The CDR3 coding sequence is TGTGCCAGCAGCCGAAAAGGGGGTTCAACCTACGAGCAGTACTTC. Encoded protein: CASSRKGGSTYEQYF.

This CDR3 reads CASSFWDREETQYF. Here the CDR3 DNA reads TGTGCCAGCAGCTTTTGGGACAGGGAAGAGACCCAGTACTTC. V gene TRBV5-8 combines with J gene TRBJ2-5; 9 bases align to TRBD1. The V segment lost 2 bases and the J segment 3 bases; nucleotides outside the gene matches: 2. CDR3 length equals 14 residues. The germline V gene encodes CDR1 SGHTS and CDR2 YDEGEE.

The rearrangement links TRBV6-1 to TRBJ1-4; TRBD1 aligns across 11 bases. This CDR3 contains 11 residues. Germline V gene lookup returns CDR1 MNHNS and CDR2 SASEGT. Trimming took 11 bases from V and 8 from J; bases not matched to a gene: 1. Here the CDR3 DNA reads TGTGCCGGGACAGGGGGGGAAAAACTGTTTTTT. The encoded protein is CAGTGGEKLFF.

V usage is TRBV15 and J usage is TRBJ1-1; D ambiguous. The CDR3 runs 13 residues. The germline V gene has CDR1 LNHNV and CDR2 YYDKDF (reference sequence). Trimming removed 3 bases at V and 3 bases at J, with 8 bases between. The CDR3 DNA sequence: TGTGCCACCAGCAGGAGGGAATACACTGAAGCTTTCTTT. This translates into CATSRREYTEAFF.

This clone was detected only a few times. The V gene is TRBV9, the J gene TRBJ2-1, with TRBD2 as a possible D gene (5 bases). Trimming left V 5 bases short and J 0 bases short, with 12 bases between. CDR3 length: 15 residues. CDR1 and CDR2 (germline): SGDLS, YYNGEE. The CDR3 nucleotides are TGTGCCAGCAGGTTGCTAGGGAGCTCCTACAATGAGCAGTTCTTC. Translated, it gives CASRLLGSSYNEQFF.

DNA for the CDR3: TGTGCCAGCAGTTTATCTCGGACAAACACTGAAGCTTTCTTT. It is translated as CASSLSRTNTEAFF. The chain has TRBV27 and TRBJ1-1; tentative D call: TRBD1 (5 bases). Germline CDR1 and CDR2: MNHEY and SMNVEV (reference sequence). The CDR3 is made up of 14 amino acids. V lost 0 bases, J lost 2 bases, and 7 bases lay in between.

The chain couples TRBV6-6 to TRBJ1-5, with 7 bases aligning to TRBD1. The CDR3 extends over 14 amino acids. J lost 5 bases, V lost 2 bases, and 3 bases had no gene match. CDR1 is MNHNY and CDR2 is SVGAGI in the germline V gene (reference sequence). The CDR3 nucleotides read TGTGCCAGCAGTTACCCAGGGGGAGATCAGCCCCAGCATTTT. As protein: CASSYPGGDQPQHF.

The rearrangement uses TRBV5-1 and TRBJ2-3; TRBD2 might be the D (5 bases). In germline, CDR1 is SGHRS, CDR2 YFSETQ. The V gene lost 4 bases and the J gene lost 2 bases, with 11 bases spanning the gap. This CDR3 has 14 amino acids. CDR3 bases: TGCGCCAGCAGCGCCGAGGGCTCCACAGATACGCAGTATTTT. This translates into CASSAEGSTDTQYF.

The chain uses TRBV4-3 and TRBJ1-2; D might be TRBD1 (5 bases). Trimming shortened V by 0 bases and J by 8 bases, and 10 bases separated the two germline ends. CDR1 and CDR2 (germline): LGHNA, YSLEER. The CDR3 contains 13 residues. In nucleotides, the CDR3 is TGCGCCAGCAGCCAAGACAGGGTTGAGGGCTACACCTTC. This encodes CASSQDRVEGYTF.

This chain uses TRBV6-5 with TRBJ2-7; D might be TRBD2 (6 bases). From germline, CDR1 is MNHEY and CDR2 SVGAGI. The CDR3 totals 12 residues. V was trimmed by 11 bases and J by 9 bases, leaving 20 bases between them. The CDR3 nucleotides read TGTGCCGCGGGGACTCGAAGAGCGGGGCAGTACTTC. This codes for CAAGTRRAGQYF.

The chain has TRBV2 and TRBJ2-7; 16 bases fit TRBD2. V was clipped by 6 bases and J by 6 bases; unmatched bases: 8. This CDR3 is 16 amino acids long. The germline V gene encodes CDR1 SNHLY and CDR2 FYNNEI. The CDR3 sequence is CASSGTSGRALTEQYF. The CDR3 DNA sequence: TGTGCCAGCAGCGGGACTAGCGGGAGGGCCCTTACCGAGCAGTACTTC.

The chain joins TRBV13 to TRBJ2-5; D is unclear. This CDR3 contains 16 residues. The V and J ends lost 0 bases and 0 bases respectively, with 11 bases between them. In germline, CDR1 is PRHDT, CDR2 FYEKMQ (reference sequence). Written as DNA, the CDR3 is TGTGCCAGCAGCTTAGGACAGCCCTGGTACCAAGAGACCCAGTACTTC. Protein product: CASSLGQPWYQETQYF.

The chain recombines TRBV7-2 with TRBJ2-7; TRBD1 is a possible D gene (6 bases). The CDR3 loop spans 13 amino acids. Trimming removed 5 bases from V and 6 bases from J, with 14 bases in between. Germline loops: CDR1 SGHTA, CDR2 FQGNSA. This CDR3 is CASSANRESEQYF. Written as DNA, the CDR3 is TGTGCCAGCAGCGCAAACAGGGAGAGCGAGCAGTACTTC.

This clone was picked up a small number of times. This chain links TRBV6-5 with TRBJ1-2, with a tentative D call TRBD1 (5 bases). The CDR3 is 15 residues long. The germline V and J ends were trimmed by 6 bases and 2 bases, with 16 bases remaining between them. In germline, CDR1 is MNHEY, CDR2 SVGAGI. The CDR3 region has the DNA TGTGCCAGCAGCGACACGGCAGGGTCGAACTATGGCTACACCTTC. Translated: CASSDTAGSNYGYTF.

This clone was recorded once. V usage is TRBV5-1 and J usage is TRBJ2-1; no definite D call. CDR1 is SGHRS, CDR2 YFSETQ, per germline. The V gene lost 0 bases and the J gene lost 6 bases, with 10 bases spanning the gap. This CDR3 is 14 amino acids long. Here the CDR3 DNA reads TGCGCCAGCAGCTTGGTGGGCAGAAGCAATGAGCAGTTCTTC. Protein: CASSLVGRSNEQFF.

The chain combines TRBV5-1 with TRBJ2-7; tentatively, D is TRBD1 (5 bases). CDR3 length: 14 amino acids. V lost 0 bases to trimming and J lost 4 bases, with 11 bases between them. Looked up from germline, CDR1 is SGHRS and CDR2 is YFSETQ. CDR3 sequence: CASSLEGNSYEQYF. The DNA for the CDR3 is TGCGCCAGCAGCTTGGAGGGGAATTCTTACGAGCAGTACTTC.

J is TRBJ2-7 and V is TRBV6-1, with D tentatively TRBD1 (5 bases). Trimming stripped 6 bases from V and 3 bases from J, with 12 bases between. This CDR3 has 13 amino acids. Germline loops: CDR1 MNHNS, CDR2 SASEGT. The CDR3 reads CASRDTSLYEQYF. DNA for the CDR3: TGTGCCAGCAGGGACACCTCACTCTACGAGCAGTACTTC.

V is TRBV18 and J is TRBJ1-1; D ambiguous. The CDR3 consists of 13 residues. The ends were cut back, 4 bases at V and 6 bases at J, with 12 bases in the middle. Germline lookup yields CDR1 KGHSH and CDR2 LQKENI. CDR3 sequence: CASSRVLTSEAFF. CDR3 sequence (DNA): TGTGCCAGCTCACGAGTACTAACTTCTGAAGCTTTCTTT.

The rearrangement links TRBV6-1 to TRBJ1-2; 7 bases align to TRBD1. This CDR3 spans 14 amino acids. The V gene's germline CDR1 is MNHNS and CDR2 SASEGT. J was trimmed by 0 bases and V by 5 bases; bases with no gene match: 3. CDR3: CASSPGQANYGYTF. For the CDR3, the DNA is TGTGCCAGCAGTCCTGGACAGGCTAACTATGGCTACACCTTC.

The rearrangement links TRBV27 to TRBJ2-3; 10 nucleotides align to TRBD1. The CDR3 is 16 amino acids. Germline V CDR1 and CDR2: MNHEY, SMNVEV (reference sequence). V dropped 4 bases and J dropped 2; count of bases not matched to a gene: 6. The chain's CDR3 is CASSYQDRGITDTQYF. CDR3 sequence (DNA): TGTGCCAGCAGTTACCAGGACAGGGGGATCACAGATACGCAGTATTTT.

This clone was observed a handful of times. The chain joins TRBV19 to TRBJ1-2; TRBD1 aligns across 7 bases. Looked up from germline, CDR1 is LNHDA and CDR2 is SQIVND (reference sequence). The CDR3 runs 12 residues. V lost 11 bases and J lost 6; bases outside the gene matches: 9. CDR3 bases: TGTGCCTCCCAGGTAGGGGGCGATGGCTACACCTTC. Amino acids: CASQVGGDGYTF.

As to this clone: Other nucleotide sequences from this sample produce the same CDR3. The chain employs TRBV9 and TRBJ1-3; D is uncertain. Germline values: CDR1 SGDLS, CDR2 YYNGEE. The V and J ends lost 3 bases and 3 bases respectively, with 7 bases between them. This CDR3 comprises 13 residues. CDR3: CASSGHLGNTIYF. The DNA for the CDR3 is TGTGCCAGCAGCGGACACCTTGGAAACACCATATATTTT.

This chain joins TRBV4-1 and TRBJ1-4; a possible D gene is TRBD1 (5 bases). Per the germline V gene, CDR1 is MGHRA and CDR2 is YSYEKL. V was pared by 1 base and J by 2 bases, with 23 bases between. The CDR3 is made up of 20 amino acids. The CDR3 sequence: CASSQVVARGIRTTNEKLFF. The CDR3 DNA reads as TGCGCCAGCAGCCAAGTGGTAGCCCGGGGGATCCGGACCACTAATGAAAAACTGTTTTTT.

A single count supports this clone. The chain links TRBV27 to TRBJ2-7; D might be TRBD1 (6 bases). The CDR3 loop spans 13 amino acids. Germline V gives CDR1 MNHEY, CDR2 SMNVEV (reference sequence). The V end lost 4 bases, the J end lost 6 bases, and 13 bases lay between the germline ends. CDR3 coding DNA: TGTGCCAGCAGTTCCTCCGGGACAATCGAGCAGTACTTC. Translation gives CASSSSGTIEQYF.